A single T cell receptor beta chain is shown here with its context. This entry comes from a study of T-cell reconstitution after alpha-beta-depleted transplantation in children. Germline V CDR1 and CDR2: SGHRS, YFSETQ. The V and J ends lost 3 bases and 7 bases, in that order; junction bases with no gene match: 5. The CDR3 is made up of 14 amino acids. A library of TCRbeta sequences, prepared with unique molecular identifiers, was generated. A single record per CDR3 protein comes from TCRdb applying MiXCR to the PCR reads. The data hold around 670,000 distinct CDR3 sequences, with around 13% observed a single time.

The J gene is TRBJ2-2, the V gene TRBV5-1, with TRBD1 matching 8 bases. This receptor was obtained from a girl between 2 and 10 years old with congenital amegakaryocytic thrombocytopenia, due to receive a stem cell transplant. Sequences were derived from PBMCs, sampled before TCRalphabeta/CD19-depleted stem cell transplant. CDR3 protein: CASSSGQGHGELFF. CDR3 DNA: TGCGCCAGCAGCTCCGGACAGGGCCACGGGGAGCTGTTTTTT.